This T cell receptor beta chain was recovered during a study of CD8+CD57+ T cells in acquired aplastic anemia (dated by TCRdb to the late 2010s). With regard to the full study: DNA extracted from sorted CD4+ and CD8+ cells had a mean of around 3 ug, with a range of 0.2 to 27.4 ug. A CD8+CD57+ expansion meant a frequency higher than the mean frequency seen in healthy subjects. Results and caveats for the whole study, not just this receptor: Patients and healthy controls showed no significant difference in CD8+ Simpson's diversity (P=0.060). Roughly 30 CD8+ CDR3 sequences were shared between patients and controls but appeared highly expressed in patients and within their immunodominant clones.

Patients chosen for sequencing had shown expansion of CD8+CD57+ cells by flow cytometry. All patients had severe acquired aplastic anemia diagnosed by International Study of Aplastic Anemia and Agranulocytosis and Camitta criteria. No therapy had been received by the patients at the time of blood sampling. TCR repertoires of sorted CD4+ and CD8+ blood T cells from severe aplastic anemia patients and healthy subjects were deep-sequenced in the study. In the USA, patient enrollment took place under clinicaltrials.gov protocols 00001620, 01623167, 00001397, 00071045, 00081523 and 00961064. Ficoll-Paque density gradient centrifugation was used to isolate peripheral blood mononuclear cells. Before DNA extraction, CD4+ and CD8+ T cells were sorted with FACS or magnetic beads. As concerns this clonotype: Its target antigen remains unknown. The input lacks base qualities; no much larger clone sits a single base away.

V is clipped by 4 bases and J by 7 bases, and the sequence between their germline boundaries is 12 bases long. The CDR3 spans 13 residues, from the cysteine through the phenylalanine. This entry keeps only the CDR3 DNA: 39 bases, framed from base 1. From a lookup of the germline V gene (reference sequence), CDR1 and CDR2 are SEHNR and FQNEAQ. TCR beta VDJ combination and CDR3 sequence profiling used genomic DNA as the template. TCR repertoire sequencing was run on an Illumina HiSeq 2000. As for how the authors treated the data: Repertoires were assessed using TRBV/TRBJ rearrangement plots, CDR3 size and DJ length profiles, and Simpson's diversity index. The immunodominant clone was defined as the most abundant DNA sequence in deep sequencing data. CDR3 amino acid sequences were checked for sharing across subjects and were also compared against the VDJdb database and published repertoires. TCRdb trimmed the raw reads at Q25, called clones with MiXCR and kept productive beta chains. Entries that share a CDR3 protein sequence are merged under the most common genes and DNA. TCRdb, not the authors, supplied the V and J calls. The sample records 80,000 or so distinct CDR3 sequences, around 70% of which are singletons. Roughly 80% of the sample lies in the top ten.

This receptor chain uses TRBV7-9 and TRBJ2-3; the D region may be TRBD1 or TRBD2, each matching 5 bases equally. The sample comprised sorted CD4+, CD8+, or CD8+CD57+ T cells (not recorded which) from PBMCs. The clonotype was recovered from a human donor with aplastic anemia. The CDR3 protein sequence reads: CASSSHGAYTQYF. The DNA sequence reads TGTGCCAGCAGCTCCCACGGGGCTTATACGCAGTATTTT.